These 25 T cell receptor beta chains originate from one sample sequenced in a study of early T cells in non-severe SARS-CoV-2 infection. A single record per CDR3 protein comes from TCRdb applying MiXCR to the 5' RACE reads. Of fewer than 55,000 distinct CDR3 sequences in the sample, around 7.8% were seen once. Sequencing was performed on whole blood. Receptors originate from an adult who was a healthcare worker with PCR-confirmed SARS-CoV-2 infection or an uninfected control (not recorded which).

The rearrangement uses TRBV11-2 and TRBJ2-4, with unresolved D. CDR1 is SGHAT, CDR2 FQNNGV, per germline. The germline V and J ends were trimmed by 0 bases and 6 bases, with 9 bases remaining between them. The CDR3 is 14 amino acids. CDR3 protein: CASSLDTGGNIQYF. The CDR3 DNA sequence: TGTGCCAGCAGCTTAGATACGGGCGGAAACATTCAGTACTTC. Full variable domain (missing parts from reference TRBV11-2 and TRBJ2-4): EAGVAQSPRYKIIEKRQSVAFWCNPISGHATLYWYQQILGQGPKLLIQFQNNGVVDDSQLPKDRFSAERLKGVDSTLKIQPAKLEDSAVYLCASSLDTGGNIQYFGAGTRLSVL.

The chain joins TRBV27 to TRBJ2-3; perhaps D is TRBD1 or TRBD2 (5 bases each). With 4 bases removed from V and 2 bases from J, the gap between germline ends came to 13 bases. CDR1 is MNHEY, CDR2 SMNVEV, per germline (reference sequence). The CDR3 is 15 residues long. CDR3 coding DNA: TGTGCCAGCAGTTATAGGGACGGCGTCACAGATACGCAGTATTTT. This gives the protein CASSYRDGVTDTQYF.

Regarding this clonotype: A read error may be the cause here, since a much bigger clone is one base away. The chain's CDR3 is CVIKAGGTDTQYF. Written as DNA, the CDR3 is TGTGTCATAAAAGCGGGGGGCACAGATACGCAGTATTTT. The gene calls are TRBV3-1 and TRBJ2-3; 8 positions match TRBD2. The CDR3 is 13 residues long. The germline V gene encodes CDR1 LGHDT and CDR2 YNNKEL (reference sequence).

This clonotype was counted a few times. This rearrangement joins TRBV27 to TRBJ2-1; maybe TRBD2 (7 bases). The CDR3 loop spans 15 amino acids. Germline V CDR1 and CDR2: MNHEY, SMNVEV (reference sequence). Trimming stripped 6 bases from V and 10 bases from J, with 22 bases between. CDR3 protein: CASSPGGGLVEEQFF. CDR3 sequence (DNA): TGTGCCAGCAGCCCTGGGGGGGGGCTGGTGGAAGAGCAGTTCTTC.

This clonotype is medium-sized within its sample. The CDR3 spells CASSYSVANTGELFF. Written as DNA, the CDR3 is TGTGCCAGCAGTTATTCGGTTGCGAACACCGGGGAGCTGTTTTTT. V is TRBV6-5 and J is TRBJ2-2, with D hard to call. This CDR3 comprises 15 residues. Germline V lookup: CDR1 MNHEY, CDR2 SVGAGI. Trimming took 3 bases from V and 0 from J, leaving 8 bases between them.

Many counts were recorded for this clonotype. The CDR3 spells CASSLRWGQGRSEQYF. In DNA form, the CDR3 reads TGTGCCAGCAGTTTACGGTGGGGACAGGGAAGGTCCGAGCAGTACTTC. The V gene is TRBV12-3 or TRBV12-4, the J gene TRBJ2-7; TRBD1 matches 9 bases. J gave up 6 bases and V 2 bases, and 11 bases lay outside the gene matches. The length of the CDR3 is 16 residues.

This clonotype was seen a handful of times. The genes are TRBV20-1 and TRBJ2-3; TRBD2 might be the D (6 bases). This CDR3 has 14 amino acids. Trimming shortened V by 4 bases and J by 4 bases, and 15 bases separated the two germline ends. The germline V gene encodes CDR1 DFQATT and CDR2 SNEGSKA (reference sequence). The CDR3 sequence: CSANGGAGADTQYF. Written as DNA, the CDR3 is TGCAGTGCTAACGGGGGTGCTGGGGCAGATACGCAGTATTTT.

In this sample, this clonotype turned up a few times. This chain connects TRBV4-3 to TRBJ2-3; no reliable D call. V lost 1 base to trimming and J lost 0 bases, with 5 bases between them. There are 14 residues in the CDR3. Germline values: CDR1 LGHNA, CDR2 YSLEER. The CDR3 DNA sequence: TGCGCCAGCAGCCAAGCCGGAAGCACAGATACGCAGTATTTT. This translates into CASSQAGSTDTQYF.

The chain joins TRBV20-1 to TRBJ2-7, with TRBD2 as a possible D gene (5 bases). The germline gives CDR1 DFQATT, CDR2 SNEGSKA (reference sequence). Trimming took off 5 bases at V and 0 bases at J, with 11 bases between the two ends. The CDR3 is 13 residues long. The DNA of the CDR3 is TGCAGTGCTCCGACCGGGGTCTCCTACGAGCAGTACTTC. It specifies CSAPTGVSYEQYF.

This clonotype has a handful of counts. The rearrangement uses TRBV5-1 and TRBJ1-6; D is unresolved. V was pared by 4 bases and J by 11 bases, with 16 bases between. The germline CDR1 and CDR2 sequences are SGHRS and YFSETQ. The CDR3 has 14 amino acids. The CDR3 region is CASSVAPGSTPLHF. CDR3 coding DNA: TGCGCCAGCAGCGTGGCCCCAGGTAGCACACCCCTCCACTTT.

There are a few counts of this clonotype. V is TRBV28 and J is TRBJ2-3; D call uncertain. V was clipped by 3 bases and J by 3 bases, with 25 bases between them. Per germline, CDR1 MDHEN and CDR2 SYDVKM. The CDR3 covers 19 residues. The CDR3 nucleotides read TGTGCCAGCAGTTTCCCCACGCCGAGTCGGAGCCTATCGACAGATACGCAGTATTTT. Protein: CASSFPTPSRSLSTDTQYF.

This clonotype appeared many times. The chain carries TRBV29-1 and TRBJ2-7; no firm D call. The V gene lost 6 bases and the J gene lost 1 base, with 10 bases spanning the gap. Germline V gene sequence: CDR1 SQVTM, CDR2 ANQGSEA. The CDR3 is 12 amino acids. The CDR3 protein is CSVEWGSYEQYF. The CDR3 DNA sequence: TGCAGCGTGGAATGGGGTTCCTACGAGCAGTACTTC.

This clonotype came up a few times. The CDR3 nucleotides read TGCAGCGTCGCAGGGGGGTATAGCGAGCAGTACTTC. This codes for CSVAGGYSEQYF. The chain employs TRBV20-1 and TRBJ2-7; D perhaps matches TRBD1 (7 bases). CDR1 and CDR2 (germline): DFQATT, SNEGSKA (reference sequence). The CDR3 has 12 residues.

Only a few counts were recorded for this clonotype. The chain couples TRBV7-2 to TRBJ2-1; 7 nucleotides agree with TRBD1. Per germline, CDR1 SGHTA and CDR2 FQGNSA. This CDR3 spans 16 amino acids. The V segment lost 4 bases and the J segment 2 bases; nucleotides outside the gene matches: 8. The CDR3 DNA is TGTGCCAGCAGCTCCTACCAGGGGGATACCTACAATGAGCAGTTCTTC. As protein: CASSSYQGDTYNEQFF.

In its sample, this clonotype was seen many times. CDR3 nucleotides: TGTGCCAGCGCCGGGACGGTGAACACTGAAGCTTTCTTT. Translated, it gives CASAGTVNTEAFF. This sequence joins TRBV10-3 and TRBJ1-1; tentative D call: TRBD1 (5 bases). Trimming took off 10 bases at V and 0 bases at J, with 12 bases between the two ends. The CDR3 length is 13 residues. CDR1 is ENHRY, CDR2 SYGVKD, per germline.

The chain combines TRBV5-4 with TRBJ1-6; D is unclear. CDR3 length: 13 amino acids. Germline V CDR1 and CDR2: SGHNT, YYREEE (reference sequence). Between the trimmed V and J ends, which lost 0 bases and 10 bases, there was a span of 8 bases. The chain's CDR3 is CASSLERVSPLHF. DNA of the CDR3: TGTGCCAGCAGCTTGGAAAGGGTCTCACCCCTCCACTTT.

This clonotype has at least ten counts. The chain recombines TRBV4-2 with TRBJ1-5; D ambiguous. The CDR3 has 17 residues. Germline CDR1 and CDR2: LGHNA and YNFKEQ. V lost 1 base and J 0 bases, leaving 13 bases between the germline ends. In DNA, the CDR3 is TGTGCCAGCAGCCAAGCGGCAGATCTTTATAGCAATCAGCCCCAGCATTTT. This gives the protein CASSQAADLYSNQPQHF.

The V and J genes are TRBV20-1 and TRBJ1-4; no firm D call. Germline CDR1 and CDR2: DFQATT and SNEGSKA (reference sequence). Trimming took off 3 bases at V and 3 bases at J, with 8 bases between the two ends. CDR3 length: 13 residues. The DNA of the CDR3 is TGCAGTGCTAGTAGAGGTCCTAATGAAAAACTGTTTTTT. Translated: CSASRGPNEKLFF.

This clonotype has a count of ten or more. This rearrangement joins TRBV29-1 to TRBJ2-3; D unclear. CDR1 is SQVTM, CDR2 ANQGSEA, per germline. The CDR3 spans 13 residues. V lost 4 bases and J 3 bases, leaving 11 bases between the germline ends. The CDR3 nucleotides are TGCAGCGTTGTCTCGCGGTTGACAGATACGCAGTATTTT. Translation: CSVVSRLTDTQYF.

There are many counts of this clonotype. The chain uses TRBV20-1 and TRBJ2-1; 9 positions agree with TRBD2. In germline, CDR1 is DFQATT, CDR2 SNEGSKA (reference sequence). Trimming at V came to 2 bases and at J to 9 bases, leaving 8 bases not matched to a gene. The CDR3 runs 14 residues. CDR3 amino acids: CSARKGGGATEQFF. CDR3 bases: TGCAGTGCTAGAAAAGGCGGGGGGGCCACTGAGCAGTTCTTC.

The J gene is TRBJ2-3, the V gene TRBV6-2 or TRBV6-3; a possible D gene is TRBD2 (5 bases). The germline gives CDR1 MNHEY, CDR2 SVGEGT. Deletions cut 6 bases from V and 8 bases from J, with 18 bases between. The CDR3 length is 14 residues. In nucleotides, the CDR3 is TGTGCCAGCAGATTACTAGGGATGGGGAGTACGCAGTATTTT. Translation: CASRLLGMGSTQYF.

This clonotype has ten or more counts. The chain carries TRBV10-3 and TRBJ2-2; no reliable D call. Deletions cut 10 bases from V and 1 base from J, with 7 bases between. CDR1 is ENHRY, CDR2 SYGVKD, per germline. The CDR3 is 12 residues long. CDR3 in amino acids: CATTQNTGELFF. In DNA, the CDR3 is TGTGCCACCACCCAGAACACCGGGGAGCTGTTTTTT.

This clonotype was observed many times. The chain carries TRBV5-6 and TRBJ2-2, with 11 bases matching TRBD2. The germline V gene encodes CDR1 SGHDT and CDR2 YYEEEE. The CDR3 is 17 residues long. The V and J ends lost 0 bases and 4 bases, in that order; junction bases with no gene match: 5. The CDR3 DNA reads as TGTGCCAGCAGCTTGGAACTAGCGGGGGCCTCCACCGGGGAGCTGTTTTTT. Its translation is CASSLELAGASTGELFF.

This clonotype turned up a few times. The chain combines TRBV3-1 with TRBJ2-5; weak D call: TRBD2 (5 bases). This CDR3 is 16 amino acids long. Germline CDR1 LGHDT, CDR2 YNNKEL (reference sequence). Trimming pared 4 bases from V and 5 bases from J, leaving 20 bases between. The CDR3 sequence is CASSPSWSSGVETQYF. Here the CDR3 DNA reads TGTGCCAGCAGCCCATCCTGGTCTTCCGGGGTGGAGACCCAGTACTTC.

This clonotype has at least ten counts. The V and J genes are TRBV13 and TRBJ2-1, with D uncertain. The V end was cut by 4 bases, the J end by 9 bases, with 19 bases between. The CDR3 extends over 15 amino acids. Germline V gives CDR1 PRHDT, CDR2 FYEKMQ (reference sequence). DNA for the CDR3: TGTGCCAGCAGCTGGGTAGTAGCTACCCGCGGTGAGCAGTTCTTC. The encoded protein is CASSWVVATRGEQFF.